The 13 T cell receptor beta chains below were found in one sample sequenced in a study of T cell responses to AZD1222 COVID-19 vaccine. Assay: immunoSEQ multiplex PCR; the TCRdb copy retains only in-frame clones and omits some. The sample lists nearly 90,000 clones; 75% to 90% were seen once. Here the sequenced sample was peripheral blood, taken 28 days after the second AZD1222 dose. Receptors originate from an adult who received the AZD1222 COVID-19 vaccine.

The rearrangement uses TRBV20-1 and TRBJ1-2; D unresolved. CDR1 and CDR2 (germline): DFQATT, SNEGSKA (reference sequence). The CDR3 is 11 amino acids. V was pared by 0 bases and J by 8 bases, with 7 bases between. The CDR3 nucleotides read TGCAGTGCTAGAGATATTCCCGGCTACACCTTC. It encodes CSARDIPGYTF.

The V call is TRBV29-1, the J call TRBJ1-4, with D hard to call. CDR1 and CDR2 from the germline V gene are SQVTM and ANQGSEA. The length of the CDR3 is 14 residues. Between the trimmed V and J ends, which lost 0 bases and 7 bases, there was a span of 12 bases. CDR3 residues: CSVEDPEKSEKLFF. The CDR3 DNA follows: TGCAGCGTTGAAGATCCAGAAAAAAGTGAAAAACTGTTTTTT. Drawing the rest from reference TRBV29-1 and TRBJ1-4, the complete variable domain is SAVISQKPSRDICQRGTSLTIQCQVDSQVTMMFWYRQQPGQSLTLIATANQGSEATYESGFVIDKFPISRPNLTFSTLTVSNMSPEDSSIYLCSVEDPEKSEKLFFGSGTQLSVL.

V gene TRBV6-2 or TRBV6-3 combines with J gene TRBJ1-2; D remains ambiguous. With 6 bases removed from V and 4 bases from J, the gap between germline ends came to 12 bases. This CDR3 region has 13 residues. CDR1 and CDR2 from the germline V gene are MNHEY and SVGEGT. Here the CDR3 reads CASSLNPSYGYTF. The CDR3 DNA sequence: TGTGCCAGCAGCCTCAACCCGTCCTATGGCTACACCTTC.

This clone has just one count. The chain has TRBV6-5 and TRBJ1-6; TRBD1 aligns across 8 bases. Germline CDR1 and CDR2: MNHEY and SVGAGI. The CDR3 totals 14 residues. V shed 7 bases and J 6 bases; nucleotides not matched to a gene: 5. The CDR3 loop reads CASKPGQVNSPLHF. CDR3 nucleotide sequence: TGTGCCAGCAAACCGGGACAGGTTAATTCACCCCTCCACTTT.

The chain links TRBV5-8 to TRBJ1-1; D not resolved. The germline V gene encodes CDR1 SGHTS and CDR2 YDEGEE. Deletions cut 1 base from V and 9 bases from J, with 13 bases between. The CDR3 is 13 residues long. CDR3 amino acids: CASSLRSGFKAFF. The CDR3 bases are TGTGCCAGCAGCTTGAGATCCGGTTTTAAAGCTTTCTTT. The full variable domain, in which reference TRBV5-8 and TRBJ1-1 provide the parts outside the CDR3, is EAGVTQSPTHLIKTRGQQATLRCSPISGHTSVYWYQQALGLGLQFLLWYDEGEERNRGNFPPRFSGRQFPNYSSELNVNALELEDSALYLCASSLRSGFKAFFGQGTRLTVV.

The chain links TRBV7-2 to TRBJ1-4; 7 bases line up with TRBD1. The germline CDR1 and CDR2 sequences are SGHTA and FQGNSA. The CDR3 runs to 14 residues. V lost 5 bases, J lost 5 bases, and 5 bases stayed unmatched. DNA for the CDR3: TGTGCCAGCAGCCGGGACAGTGGGAATGAAAAACTGTTTTTT. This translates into CASSRDSGNEKLFF.

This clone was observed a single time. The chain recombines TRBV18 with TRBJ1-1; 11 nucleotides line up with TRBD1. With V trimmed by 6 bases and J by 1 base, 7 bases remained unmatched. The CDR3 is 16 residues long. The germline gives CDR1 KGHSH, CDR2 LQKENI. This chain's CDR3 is CASSRDRGTTNTEAFF. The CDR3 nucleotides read TGTGCCAGCTCCAGGGACAGGGGGACCACGAACACTGAAGCTTTCTTT.

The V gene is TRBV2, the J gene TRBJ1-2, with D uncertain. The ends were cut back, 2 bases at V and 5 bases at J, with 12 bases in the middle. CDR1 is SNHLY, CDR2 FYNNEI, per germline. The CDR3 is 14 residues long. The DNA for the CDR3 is TGTGCCAGCAGTGAAATACAAGGGCCTTATGGCTACACCTTC. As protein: CASSEIQGPYGYTF.

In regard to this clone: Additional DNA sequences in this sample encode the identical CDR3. CDR3 protein: CASSLTDYNEQFF. The CDR3 nucleotides are TGCGCCAGCAGCTTGACGGACTACAATGAGCAGTTCTTC. The V gene is TRBV5-1, the J gene TRBJ2-1; D gene ambiguous. CDR3 length: 13 residues. Germline assignment: CDR1 SGHRS and CDR2 YFSETQ. V was trimmed by 1 base and J by 3 bases, leaving 5 bases between them.

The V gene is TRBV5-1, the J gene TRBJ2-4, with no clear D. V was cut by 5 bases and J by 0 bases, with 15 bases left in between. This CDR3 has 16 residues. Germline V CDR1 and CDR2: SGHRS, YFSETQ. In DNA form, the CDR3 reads TGCGCCAGCAGAACGGGCTTATCACTAGCCAAAAACATTCAGTACTTC. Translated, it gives CASRTGLSLAKNIQYF.

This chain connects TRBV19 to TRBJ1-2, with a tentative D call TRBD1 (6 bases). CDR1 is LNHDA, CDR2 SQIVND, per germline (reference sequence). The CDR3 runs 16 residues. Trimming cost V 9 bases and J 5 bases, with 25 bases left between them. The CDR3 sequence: CASLSIRGLGQYGYTF. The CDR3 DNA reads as TGTGCCAGCCTCTCGATTAGGGGGTTGGGCCAATATGGCTACACCTTC.

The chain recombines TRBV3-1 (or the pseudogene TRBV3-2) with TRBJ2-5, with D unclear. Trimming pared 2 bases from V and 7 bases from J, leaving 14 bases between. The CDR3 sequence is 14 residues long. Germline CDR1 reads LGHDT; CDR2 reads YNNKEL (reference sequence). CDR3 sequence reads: CASSQRTVSGTQYF. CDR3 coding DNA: TGTGCCAGCAGCCAACGGACGGTCTCGGGGACCCAGTACTTC.

CDR3 sequence (DNA): TGTGCCAGCAGCTTAGGGGGGCTAAATGGTTATGGCTACACCTTC. It yields the protein CASSLGGLNGYGYTF. V and J are TRBV11-2 and TRBJ1-2; possibly TRBD1 for D (6 bases). V lost 1 base to trimming and J lost 5 bases, with 14 bases between them. Germline assignment: CDR1 SGHAT and CDR2 FQNNGV. The CDR3 has 15 residues.